This entry describes one T cell receptor (beta chain). This sample stems from a study of blood T cell repertoires in COVID-19. The method was immunoSEQ multiplex PCR; TCRdb's version includes in-frame clones alone and lacks a portion of them. The sample lists fewer than 300,000 clones, 82% occurring once. The CDR3 runs to 13 residues. Deletions cut 2 bases from V and 6 bases from J, with 8 bases between. The germline V gene has CDR1 SGHTA and CDR2 FQGTGA. The TCR sequence derives from a man aged 35 to 55 who had been exposed to COVID-19. The chain employs TRBV7-3 and TRBJ2-1, with unresolved D. Sequencing was performed on PBMCs or T cells enriched from blood (not recorded which). CDR3 loop: CASSLPSTNEQFF. The CDR3 bases are TGTGCCAGCAGCTTACCTTCTACCAATGAGCAGTTCTTC.